A single sample is the source of the 25 T cell receptor beta chains below, sequenced in a study of T cells in Graves' hyperthyroidism and ophthalmopathy. What was amplified from RNA transcripts were TCR beta CDR3 regions. An initial round of RT-PCR targeting the TCR CDR3 relied on the HTBI primer set. Using its own MiXCR run on the multiplex PCR reads, TCRdb lists one record per CDR3 protein. The table records 350,000 or so distinct CDR3 sequences, 15% to 20% of them present only once. The material sequenced was blood. These receptor sequences come from a woman younger than 45 with Graves' hyperthyroidism that later progressed to Graves' ophthalmopathy.

This clonotype was recorded a few times. The rearrangement joins TRBV15 to TRBJ1-5; 7 nucleotides align to TRBD1. After removal of 1 base from V and 3 bases from J, the junction contained 3 bases not matched to a gene. Germline V gives CDR1 LNHNV, CDR2 YYDKDF (reference sequence). This CDR3 has 15 residues. The CDR3 DNA follows: TGTGCCACCAGCAGAGCCGACAGGGACAATCAGCCCCAGCATTTT. It translates to CATSRADRDNQPQHF.

This clonotype was recorded many times. The chain recombines TRBV27 with TRBJ1-6; no clear D gene. The CDR3 runs 14 residues. Trimming removed 5 bases at V and 7 bases at J, with 12 bases between. Germline CDR1 is MNHEY and CDR2 is SMNVEV (reference sequence). CDR3 protein: CASSLGVGNSPLHF. The CDR3 coding sequence is TGTGCCAGCAGTCTCGGGGTGGGGAATTCACCCCTCCACTTT.

The chain links TRBV4-1 to TRBJ2-1, with 8 bases identical to TRBD2. Germline V CDR1 and CDR2: MGHRA, YSYEKL. The CDR3 is 16 residues long. V dropped 1 base and J dropped 1; count of bases not matched to a gene: 3. The CDR3 loop is CASSQGGGRSYNEQFF. The CDR3 coding sequence is TGCGCCAGCAGCCAAGGGGGCGGGAGGTCCTACAATGAGCAGTTCTTC.

V is TRBV11-3 and J is TRBJ2-2; D possibly corresponds to TRBD2 (5 bases). Germline-derived CDR1 and CDR2 are SGHNT and YENEEA. The CDR3 consists of 15 residues. V was pared by 6 bases and J by 5 bases, with 16 bases between. DNA for the CDR3: TGTGCCAGCAGAGGACTGTCAAAGGGAACCGGGGAGCTGTTTTTT. As protein: CASRGLSKGTGELFF.

This clonotype was seen at least ten times. The V call is TRBV6-2 or TRBV6-3, the J call TRBJ2-7; 8 nucleotides line up with TRBD1. Germline V gene lookup returns CDR1 MNHEY and CDR2 SVGEGT. CDR3 length equals 11 residues. The V and J ends lost 10 bases and 3 bases, in that order; junction bases with no gene match: 2. The CDR3 DNA reads as TGTGCCACTGGACAGGGCTACGAGCAGTACTTC. Its translation is CATGQGYEQYF.

At least ten counts were recorded for this clonotype. The J gene is TRBJ2-2, the V gene TRBV2; D not resolved. Trimming stripped 6 bases from V and 0 bases from J, with 8 bases between. The CDR3 runs to 14 residues. Germline assignment: CDR1 SNHLY and CDR2 FYNNEI. CDR3 coding DNA: TGTGCCAGCAGCCCACGCGCGAACACCGGGGAGCTGTTTTTT. It translates to CASSPRANTGELFF. The whole variable domain, remainder taken from reference TRBV2 and TRBJ2-2, is EPEVTQTPSHQVTQMGQEVILRCVPISNHLYFYWYRQILGQKVEFLVSFYNNEISEKSEIFDDQFSVERPDGSNFTLKIRSTKLEDSAMYFCASSPRANTGELFFGEGSRLTVL.

In its sample, this clonotype was seen many times. J is TRBJ2-1 and V is TRBV7-2, with 11 bases aligning to TRBD2. The junction had 5 bases not matched to a gene; V was cut back by 4 bases and J by 6 bases. The CDR3 spans 15 residues. Germline V gene lookup returns CDR1 SGHTA and CDR2 FQGNSA. The CDR3 sequence is CASSSGTSGLNEQFF. As DNA, the CDR3 is TGTGCCAGCAGCTCCGGGACTAGCGGCCTCAATGAGCAGTTCTTC.

This clonotype came up many times. The chain combines TRBV12-3 or TRBV12-4 with TRBJ2-1; TRBD1 aligns across 8 bases. The CDR3 contains 15 residues. V lost 6 bases to trimming and J lost 7 bases; unmatched junction nucleotides: 11. CDR3 nucleotides: TGTGCCAGCAGGGTATCGGGACAGGCTAGGAATGAGCAGTTCTTC. It codes for CASRVSGQARNEQFF.

V is TRBV3-1 and J is TRBJ2-3; D not certain. The CDR3 extends over 13 amino acids. Per the germline V gene, CDR1 is LGHDT and CDR2 is YNNKEL (reference sequence). Trimming left V 5 bases short and J 2 bases short, with 8 bases between. The CDR3 coding sequence is TGTGCCAGCAGCGGCAAAAACACAGATACGCAGTATTTT. The encoded protein is CASSGKNTDTQYF.

There are many counts of this clonotype. This chain links TRBV7-2 with TRBJ2-7; TRBD2 might be the D (5 bases). V was cut by 1 base and J by 7 bases, with 20 bases left in between. There are 16 residues in the CDR3. Germline loops: CDR1 SGHTA, CDR2 FQGNSA. CDR3 bases: TGTGCCAGCAGCTTAGAGTTGCGCGGGTCGAGGAGGGAGCAGTACTTC. This codes for CASSLELRGSRREQYF.

In this sample, this clonotype turned up a few times. The chain combines TRBV9 with TRBJ2-1; 9 positions agree with TRBD2. The CDR3 runs to 16 residues. Losses at the gene ends were 0 bases for V and 3 bases for J; bases not matched to a gene: 4. The V gene's germline CDR1 is SGDLS and CDR2 YYNGEE. The CDR3 loop reads CASSVVPSGIYNEQFF. In DNA form, the CDR3 reads TGTGCCAGCAGCGTAGTGCCTAGCGGGATCTACAATGAGCAGTTCTTC.

V gene TRBV4-1 combines with J gene TRBJ1-1, with D tentatively TRBD1 (6 bases). Germline V gene data show CDR1 as MGHRA and CDR2 as YSYEKL. V was pared by 1 base and J by 1 base, with 13 bases between. This CDR3 comprises 16 residues. The CDR3 sequence is CASSQVGGLSNTEAFF. CDR3 bases: TGCGCCAGCAGCCAAGTGGGGGGCCTGTCGAACACTGAAGCTTTCTTT.

The chain combines TRBV6-1 with TRBJ1-4, with TRBD1 matching over 8 bases. V shed 6 bases, J shed 10 bases, and the junction held 16 bases outside the gene matches. The CDR3 covers 16 residues. Looked up from germline, CDR1 is MNHNS and CDR2 is SASEGT. The CDR3 loop reads CASRDPGYRGEGKLFF. The CDR3 nucleotides are TGTGCCAGCAGGGATCCGGGCTACAGGGGGGAGGGAAAACTGTTTTTT.

The gene calls are TRBV11-2 and TRBJ2-5; 11 nucleotides align to TRBD2. V lost 4 bases, J lost 2 bases, and 3 bases stayed unmatched. The CDR3 is 15 amino acids. Per the germline V gene, CDR1 is SGHAT and CDR2 is FQNNGV. The CDR3 loop reads CASSWGTSGQETQYF. CDR3 in DNA: TGTGCCAGCAGCTGGGGGACTAGCGGACAAGAGACCCAGTACTTC.

This clonotype was seen many times. The rearrangement uses TRBV5-1 and TRBJ2-3; 7 nucleotides line up with TRBD2. With 5 bases clipped from V and 2 bases from J, the junction kept 8 bases outside the gene matches. The length of the CDR3 is 15 residues. Germline CDR1 SGHRS, CDR2 YFSETQ. The CDR3, as DNA: TGCGCCAGCAGGGGGAGGGCCGACGCCACAGATACGCAGTATTTT. The encoded protein is CASRGRADATDTQYF. Combining the CDR3 with reference TRBV5-1 and TRBJ2-3 gives the whole variable domain KAGVTQTPRYLIKTRGQQVTLSCSPISGHRSVSWYQQTPGQGLQFLFEYFSETQRNKGNFPGRFSGRQFSNSRSEMNVSTLELGDSALYLCASRGRADATDTQYFGPGTRLTVL.

The V gene is TRBV13, the J gene TRBJ2-5; 10 bases are a match to TRBD2. Germline CDR1 is PRHDT and CDR2 is FYEKMQ (reference sequence). The CDR3 covers 16 residues. The ends lost 5 bases at V and 0 bases at J; junction bases unmatched: 6. CDR3 DNA sequence: TGTGCCAGCAGCAACCTAGCGGGGGTGTACCAAGAGACCCAGTACTTC. It codes for CASSNLAGVYQETQYF. Drawing the rest from reference TRBV13 and TRBJ2-5, the complete variable domain is AAGVIQSPRHLIKEKRETATLKCYPIPRHDTVYWYQQGPGQDPQFLISFYEKMQSDKGSIPDRFSAQQFSDYHSELNMSSLELGDSALYFCASSNLAGVYQETQYFGPGTRLLVL.

This clonotype was seen more than once but under ten times. V usage is TRBV6-9 and J usage is TRBJ2-7; no firm D call. Between the trimmed V and J ends, which lost 9 bases and 3 bases, there was a span of 9 bases. Germline loops: CDR1 MNHGY, CDR2 SVAAGI. The CDR3 totals 11 residues. The CDR3: CARKRHYEQYF. The CDR3 nucleotides read TGTGCCAGAAAAAGACACTACGAGCAGTACTTC.

At least ten counts were recorded for this clonotype. This chain connects TRBV11-2 to TRBJ2-1; D is tentatively TRBD1 or TRBD2 (6 bases each). Germline V gene lookup returns CDR1 SGHAT and CDR2 FQNNGV. CDR3 length equals 16 residues. The V end was cut by 4 bases, the J end by 4 bases, with 17 bases between. The CDR3 DNA reads TGTGCCAGCAGCTCTCTTAGGGGGGTGGGGTACAATGAGCAGTTCTTC. This translates into CASSSLRGVGYNEQFF.

J is TRBJ2-7 and V is TRBV27, with 7 bases identical to TRBD2. The germline gives CDR1 MNHEY, CDR2 SMNVEV (reference sequence). With V trimmed by 4 bases and J by 3 bases, 15 bases remained unmatched. The CDR3 length is 17 residues. CDR3 region: CASSSGLGLDRIYEQYF. The CDR3 DNA sequence: TGTGCCAGCAGTTCAGGACTAGGTCTTGACAGAATCTACGAGCAGTACTTC.

CDR3: CASSSGTSGTYEQYF. The CDR3 DNA follows: TGCGCCAGCAGCTCCGGGACTAGCGGGACGTACGAGCAGTACTTC. V and J are TRBV5-1 and TRBJ2-7, with 13 nucleotides matching TRBD2. The CDR3 loop spans 15 amino acids. Trimming took 3 bases from V and 4 from J; bases not matched to a gene: 4. Germline V lookup: CDR1 SGHRS, CDR2 YFSETQ.

The gene calls are TRBV6-1 and TRBJ1-6; TRBD1 agrees at 9 bases. CDR3 size: 15 residues. The germline V gene encodes CDR1 MNHNS and CDR2 SASEGT. V lost 9 bases and J lost 8; bases outside the gene matches: 11. The CDR3 reads CASSRDRVLDSPLHF. Written as DNA, the CDR3 is TGTGCCAGTAGCCGGGACAGGGTTTTGGATTCACCCCTCCACTTT.

The V gene is TRBV19, the J gene TRBJ2-1; 9 bases fit TRBD2. V shed 7 bases and J 4 bases; nucleotides not matched to a gene: 2. The CDR3 totals 13 residues. CDR1 is LNHDA and CDR2 is SQIVND in the germline V gene (reference sequence). The CDR3 reads CASMTSGYNEQFF. The DNA for the CDR3 is TGTGCCAGTATGACTAGCGGTTACAATGAGCAGTTCTTC.

The chain joins TRBV14 to TRBJ1-1; D may be TRBD1 (6 bases). This CDR3 region has 16 residues. The V gene's germline CDR1 is SGHDN and CDR2 FVKESK. V lost 3 bases to trimming and J lost 4 bases, with 18 bases between them. The CDR3 DNA reads TGTGCCAGCAGCCATCCTAAGGTCCAGGGGAGCACTGAAGCTTTCTTT. Protein sequence: CASSHPKVQGSTEAFF.

The CDR3 sequence is CSAREAGDSTDTQYF. The CDR3, as DNA: TGCAGTGCTAGAGAAGCGGGGGATTCCACAGATACGCAGTATTTT. The chain employs TRBV20-1 and TRBJ2-3; 8 positions agree with TRBD2. This CDR3 has 15 residues. From germline, CDR1 is DFQATT and CDR2 SNEGSKA (reference sequence). J was trimmed by 2 bases and V by 0 bases; bases with no gene match: 4.

This clonotype was counted a few times. The CDR3 nucleotides are TGTGCCAGCAGCCCAACGGACAGCTCAAATTCACCCCTCCACTTT. It encodes CASSPTDSSNSPLHF. The chain has TRBV7-9 and TRBJ1-6, with D tentatively TRBD1 (6 bases). The CDR3 totals 15 residues. Germline V gives CDR1 SEHNR, CDR2 FQNEAQ (reference sequence). V lost 5 bases and J lost 7, with 15 bases in between.